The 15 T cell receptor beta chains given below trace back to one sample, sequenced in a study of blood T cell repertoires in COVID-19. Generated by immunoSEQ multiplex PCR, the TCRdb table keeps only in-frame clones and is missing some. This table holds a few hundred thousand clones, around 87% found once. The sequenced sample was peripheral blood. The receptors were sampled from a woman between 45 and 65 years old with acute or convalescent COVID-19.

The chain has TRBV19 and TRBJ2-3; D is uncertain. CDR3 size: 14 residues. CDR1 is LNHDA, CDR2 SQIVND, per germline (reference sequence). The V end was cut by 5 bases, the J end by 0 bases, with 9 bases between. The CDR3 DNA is TGTGCCAGTAGTCCGAGGTCTAGCACAGATACGCAGTATTTT. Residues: CASSPRSSTDTQYF.

The CDR3 region is CASSVEGSGRGADTQYF. In DNA form, the CDR3 reads TGTGCCAGCAGCGTAGAAGGGAGCGGGAGGGGCGCAGATACGCAGTATTTT. The chain carries TRBV9 and TRBJ2-3; the match to TRBD2 covers 10 bases. Germline lookup yields CDR1 SGDLS and CDR2 YYNGEE. The CDR3 is 17 residues long. V shed 0 bases, J shed 4 bases, and the junction held 8 bases outside the gene matches.

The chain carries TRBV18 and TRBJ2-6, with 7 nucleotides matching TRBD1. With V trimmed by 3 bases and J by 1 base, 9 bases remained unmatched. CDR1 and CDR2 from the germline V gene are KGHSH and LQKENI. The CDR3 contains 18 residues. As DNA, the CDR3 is TGTGCCAGCTCACCGGTGGGACAGCTCCTGTCTGGGGCCAACGTCCTGACTTTC. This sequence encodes CASSPVGQLLSGANVLTF.

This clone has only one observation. CDR3 sequence (DNA): TGTGCCAGCAGCCCGGCGATTATAGGGAGGGCACATCAAGAGACCCAGTACTTC. This gives the protein CASSPAIIGRAHQETQYF. The chain employs TRBV6-2 or TRBV6-3 and TRBJ2-5, with 7 bases fitting TRBD2. V was clipped by 6 bases and J by 2 bases; unmatched bases: 18. Germline CDR1 and CDR2: MNHEY and SVGEGT. This CDR3 spans 18 amino acids.

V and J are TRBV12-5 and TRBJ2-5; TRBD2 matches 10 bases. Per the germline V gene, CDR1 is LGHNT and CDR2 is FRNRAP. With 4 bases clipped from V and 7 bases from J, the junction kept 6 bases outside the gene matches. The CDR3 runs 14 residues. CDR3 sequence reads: CASGSRVAGGTQYF. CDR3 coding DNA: TGTGCTAGTGGTTCCCGGGTAGCGGGAGGGACCCAGTACTTC.

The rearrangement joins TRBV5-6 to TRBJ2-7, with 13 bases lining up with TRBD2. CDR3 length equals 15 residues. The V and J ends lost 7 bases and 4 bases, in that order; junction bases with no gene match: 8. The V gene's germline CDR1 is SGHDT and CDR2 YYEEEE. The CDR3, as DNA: TGTGCCAGCCACCACGGGACTAGCGGGAAGTACGAGCAGTACTTC. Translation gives CASHHGTSGKYEQYF.

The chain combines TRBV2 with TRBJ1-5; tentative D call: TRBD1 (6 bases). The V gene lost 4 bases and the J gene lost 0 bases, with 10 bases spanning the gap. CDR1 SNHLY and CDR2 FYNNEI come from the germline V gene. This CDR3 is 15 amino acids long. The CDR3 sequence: CASSAGTLSNQPQHF. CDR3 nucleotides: TGTGCCAGCAGTGCCGGGACACTTAGCAATCAGCCCCAGCATTTT.

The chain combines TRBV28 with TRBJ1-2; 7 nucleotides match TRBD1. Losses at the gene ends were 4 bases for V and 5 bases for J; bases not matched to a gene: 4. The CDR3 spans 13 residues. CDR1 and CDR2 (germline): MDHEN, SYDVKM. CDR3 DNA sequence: TGTGCCAGCAGTTCGGACAGGAAGTATGGCTACACCTTC. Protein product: CASSSDRKYGYTF.

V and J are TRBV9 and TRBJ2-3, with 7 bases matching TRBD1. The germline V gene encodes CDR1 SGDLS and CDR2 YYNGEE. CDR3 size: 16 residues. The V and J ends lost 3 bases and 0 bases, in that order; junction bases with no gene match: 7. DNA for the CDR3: TGTGCCAGCAGCGGATCCGGGACAGTGAGCACAGATACGCAGTATTTT. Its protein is CASSGSGTVSTDTQYF.

Here the CDR3 reads CASSRQGTNTEAFF. The CDR3 DNA follows: TGTGCCAGCAGCCGACAGGGGACGAACACTGAAGCTTTCTTT. V is TRBV6-2 or TRBV6-3 and J is TRBJ1-1, with 8 bases aligning to TRBD1. This CDR3 comprises 14 residues. CDR1 and CDR2 (germline): MNHEY, SVGEGT. With V trimmed by 6 bases and J by 1 base, 4 bases remained unmatched.

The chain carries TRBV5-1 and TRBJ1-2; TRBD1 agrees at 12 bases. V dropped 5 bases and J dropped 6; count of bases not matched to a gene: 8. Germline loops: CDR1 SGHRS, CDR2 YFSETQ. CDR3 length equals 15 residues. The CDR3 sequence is CASSLPGQGADGYTF. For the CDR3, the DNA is TGCGCCAGCAGTTTACCGGGACAGGGGGCTGATGGCTACACCTTC.

The CDR3 here is CASGGGTGELFF. CDR3 DNA: TGTGCCAGCGGGGGGGGCACCGGGGAGCTGTTTTTT. This chain connects TRBV28 to TRBJ2-2; 7 nucleotides line up with TRBD2. The CDR3 consists of 12 residues. Germline V CDR1 and CDR2: MDHEN, SYDVKM. The ends lost 8 bases at V and 4 bases at J; junction bases unmatched: 1.

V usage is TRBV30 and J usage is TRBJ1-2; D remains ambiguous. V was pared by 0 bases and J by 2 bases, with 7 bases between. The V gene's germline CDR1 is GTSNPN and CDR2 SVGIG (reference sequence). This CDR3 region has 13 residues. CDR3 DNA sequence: TGTGCCTGGAGTGTAAAGCCCAACTATGGCTACACCTTC. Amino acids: CAWSVKPNYGYTF.

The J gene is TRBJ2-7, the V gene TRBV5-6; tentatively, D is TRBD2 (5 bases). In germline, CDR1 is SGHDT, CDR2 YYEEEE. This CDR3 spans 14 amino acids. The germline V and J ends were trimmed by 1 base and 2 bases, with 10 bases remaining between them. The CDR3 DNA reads TGTGCCAGCAGCTTGACGGGGAACCCCTACGAGCAGTACTTC. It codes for CASSLTGNPYEQYF.

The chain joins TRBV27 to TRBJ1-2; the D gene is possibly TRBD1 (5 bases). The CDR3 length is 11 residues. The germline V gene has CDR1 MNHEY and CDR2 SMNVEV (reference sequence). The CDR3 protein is CPDTGDYGYTF. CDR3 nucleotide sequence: TGTCCTGATACGGGGGACTATGGCTACACCTTC.